This is a list of T cell receptor beta chains from one sample in a study of T cells in Graves' hyperthyroidism and ophthalmopathy. Using its own MiXCR run on the multiplex PCR reads, TCRdb lists one record per CDR3 protein. The sample has fewer than 650,000 distinct CDR3 sequences; around 15% are singletons. What was sequenced was blood. The receptor source for this set is a woman aged 35 to 49 with Graves' hyperthyroidism. Each CDR3 is given with its conserved first and last residue. The D gene is left open where the match is weak. Part of the rows lack a size; the others show once, few, many or a class for expanded clones.

J gene | clone size | D gene | V gene | CDR3 protein | CDR3 DNA
TRBJ2-7 | many | . | TRBV20-1 | CSARRQGYEQYF | TGCAGTGCTAGGCGTCAGGGTTACGAGCAGTACTTC
TRBJ2-5 | . | TRBD2 | TRBV20-1 | CSASPIAGVETQYF | TGCAGCGCTAGCCCCATAGCGGGAGTGGAGACCCAGTACTTC
TRBJ2-1 | many | TRBD2 | TRBV20-1 | CSARLAALYNEQFF | TGCAGTGCCCGCCTAGCGGCACTCTACAATGAGCAGTTCTTC
TRBJ1-1 | . | . | TRBV19 | CASILSGILGTEAFF | TGTGCCAGTATACTCTCAGGGATCTTGGGCACTGAAGCTTTCTTT
TRBJ1-1 | . | . | TRBV9 | CASSPTDTVNTEAFF | TGTGCCAGCAGCCCCACGGACACCGTGAACACTGAAGCTTTCTTT
TRBJ2-7 | many | . | TRBV28 | CAVGSSYEQYF | TGTGCCGTCGGTAGCTCCTACGAGCAGTACTTC
TRBJ2-1 | few | TRBD2 | TRBV2 | CASNQHSGIEQFF | TGTGCCAGCAATCAACATAGCGGGATTGAGCAGTTCTTC
TRBJ2-5 | many | TRBD2 | TRBV28 | CASSPQAGGGSETQYF | TGTGCCAGCAGTCCTCAAGCGGGGGGCGGGTCAGAGACCCAGTACTTC
TRBJ1-1 | many | . | TRBV18 | CASSPEYTEAFF | TGTGCCAGCTCACCCGAGTACACTGAAGCTTTCTTT
TRBJ2-5 | many | . | TRBV11-2 | CASSPAGPQETQYF | TGTGCCAGCAGCCCCGCGGGGCCACAAGAGACCCAGTACTTC
TRBJ1-1 | few | TRBD1 | TRBV10-3 | CAISRTGDLNTEAFF | TGTGCCATCAGTAGGACAGGGGACTTGAACACTGAAGCTTTCTTT
TRBJ1-2 | many | TRBD1 | TRBV28 | CASSSLTGGDYGYTF | TGTGCCAGCAGTTCCCTAACAGGGGGCGACTATGGCTACACCTTC
TRBJ2-3 | . | . | TRBV30 | CAYSRQRWITDTQYF | TGTGCCTATAGTAGGCAGCGCTGGATCACAGATACGCAGTATTTT
TRBJ2-5 | . | . | TRBV5-1 | CASSSGTQQETQYF | TGCGCCAGCAGCTCAGGGACGCAGCAAGAGACCCAGTACTTC
TRBJ2-4 | . | TRBD1 | TRBV6-1 | CASSQGQGGYIQYF | TGTGCCAGCAGTCAGGGACAGGGCGGTTACATTCAGTACTTC
TRBJ1-1 | many | TRBD1 | TRBV28 | CASSWGTGRGEAFF | TGTGCCAGCAGTTGGGGGACAGGGAGAGGCGAAGCTTTCTTT
TRBJ2-5 | . | . | TRBV29-1 | CSVGQNQETQYF | TGCAGCGTCGGACAGAACCAAGAGACCCAGTACTTC
TRBJ2-7 | many | TRBD1 | TRBV9 | CASSVGPDRVDEQYF | TGTGCCAGCAGCGTAGGACCCGACAGGGTGGACGAGCAGTACTTC
TRBJ2-3 | . | . | TRBV7-2 | CASSLGGGLTDTQYF | TGTGCCAGCAGCCTAGGGGGGGGGCTCACAGATACGCAGTATTTT
TRBJ1-2 | few | TRBD1 | TRBV6-1 | CASDKDRGESGYTF | TGTGCCAGCGATAAGGACAGGGGGGAAAGTGGCTACACCTTC
TRBJ2-1 | many | TRBD1 | TRBV7-2 | CASSGSIGTGDPYNEQFF | TGTGCCAGCAGCGGGAGCATAGGGACAGGGGATCCTTACAATGAGCAGTTCTTC
TRBJ2-7 | . | . | TRBV27 | CASSSLSDSQYEQYF | TGTGCCAGCAGTTCCCTTTCTGACAGCCAGTACGAGCAGTACTTC
TRBJ1-2 | . | TRBD1 | TRBV6-2/TRBV6-3 | CASSYSGTGGIYGYTF | TGTGCCAGCAGTTACTCGGGGACAGGGGGCATCTATGGCTACACCTTC
TRBJ2-1 | many | . | TRBV5-5 | CASSSGVVTGNEQFF | TGTGCCAGCAGCTCTGGGGTAGTGACTGGCAATGAGCAGTTCTTC
TRBJ2-6 | . | . | TRBV19 | CASSLGTYSSGANVLTF | TGTGCCAGTAGCCTCGGGACGTACAGCTCTGGGGCCAACGTCCTGACTTTC
TRBJ2-5 | many | . | TRBV24-1 | CATSDHQETQYF | TGTGCCACCAGTGATCACCAAGAGACCCAGTACTTC
TRBJ2-3 | few | . | TRBV9 | CASSGAGFAGNTDTQYF | TGTGCCAGCAGCGGAGCAGGGTTTGCGGGAAACACAGATACGCAGTATTTT
TRBJ1-1 | many | TRBD1 | TRBV20-1 | CSAPTGSTEAFF | TGCAGTGCTCCGACAGGGAGCACTGAAGCTTTCTTT